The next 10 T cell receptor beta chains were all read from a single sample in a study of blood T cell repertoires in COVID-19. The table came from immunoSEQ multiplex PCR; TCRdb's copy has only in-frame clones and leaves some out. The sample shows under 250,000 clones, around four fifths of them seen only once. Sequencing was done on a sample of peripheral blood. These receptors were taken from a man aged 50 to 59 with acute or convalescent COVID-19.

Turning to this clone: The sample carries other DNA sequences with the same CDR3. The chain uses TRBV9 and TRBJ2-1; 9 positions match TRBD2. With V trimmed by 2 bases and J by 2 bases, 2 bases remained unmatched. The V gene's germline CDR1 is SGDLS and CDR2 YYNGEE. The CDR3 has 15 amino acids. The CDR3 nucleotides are TGTGCCAGCAGCGTTAGCGGGAGCCCCTACAATGAGCAGTTCTTC. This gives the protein CASSVSGSPYNEQFF.

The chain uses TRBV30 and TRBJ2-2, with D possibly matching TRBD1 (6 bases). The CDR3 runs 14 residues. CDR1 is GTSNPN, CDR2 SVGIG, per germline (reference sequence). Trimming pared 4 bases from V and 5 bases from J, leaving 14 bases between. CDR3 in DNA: TGTGCCTGGAAACAGGGCGGAGAGACCGGGGAGCTGTTTTTT. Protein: CAWKQGGETGELFF.

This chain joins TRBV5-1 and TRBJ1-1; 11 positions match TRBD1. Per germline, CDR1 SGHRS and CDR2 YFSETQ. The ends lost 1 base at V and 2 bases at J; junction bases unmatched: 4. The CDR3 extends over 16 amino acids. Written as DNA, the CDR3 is TGCGCCAGCAGCTTGATGGGGACAGGGGGAAACACTGAAGCTTTCTTT. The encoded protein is CASSLMGTGGNTEAFF.

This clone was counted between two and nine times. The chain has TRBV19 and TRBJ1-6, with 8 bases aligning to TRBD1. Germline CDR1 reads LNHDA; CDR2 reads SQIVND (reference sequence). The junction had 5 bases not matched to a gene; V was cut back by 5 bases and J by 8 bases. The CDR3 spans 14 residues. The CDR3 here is CASSPDREDSPLHF. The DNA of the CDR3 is TGTGCCAGTAGTCCGGACAGGGAAGATTCACCCCTCCACTTT.

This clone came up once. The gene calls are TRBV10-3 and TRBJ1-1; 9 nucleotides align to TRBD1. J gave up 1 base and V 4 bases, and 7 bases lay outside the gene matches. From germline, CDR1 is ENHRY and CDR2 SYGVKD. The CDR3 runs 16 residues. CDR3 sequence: CAISGRTGGQNTEAFF. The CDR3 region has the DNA TGTGCCATCAGTGGAAGAACAGGGGGCCAGAACACTGAAGCTTTCTTT.

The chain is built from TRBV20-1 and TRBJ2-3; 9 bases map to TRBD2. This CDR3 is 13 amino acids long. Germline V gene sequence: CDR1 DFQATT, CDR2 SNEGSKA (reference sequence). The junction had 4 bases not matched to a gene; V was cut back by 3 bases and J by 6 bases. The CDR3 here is CSASRAGGDTQYF. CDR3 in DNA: TGCAGTGCTAGTCGCGCGGGAGGGGATACGCAGTATTTT.

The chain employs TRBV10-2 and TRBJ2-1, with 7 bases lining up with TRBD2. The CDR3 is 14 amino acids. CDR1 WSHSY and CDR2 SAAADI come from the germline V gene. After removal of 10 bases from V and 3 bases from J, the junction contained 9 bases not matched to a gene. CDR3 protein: CATRTSHFYNEQFF. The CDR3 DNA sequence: TGCGCCACTCGGACTAGTCACTTCTACAATGAGCAGTTCTTC.

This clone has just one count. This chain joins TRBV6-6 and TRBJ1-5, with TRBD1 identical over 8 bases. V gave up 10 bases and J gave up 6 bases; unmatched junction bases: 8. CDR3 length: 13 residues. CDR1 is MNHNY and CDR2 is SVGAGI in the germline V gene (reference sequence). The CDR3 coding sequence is TGTGCCACTAGACAGGGGTTGGGTCAGCCCCAGCATTTT. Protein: CATRQGLGQPQHF.

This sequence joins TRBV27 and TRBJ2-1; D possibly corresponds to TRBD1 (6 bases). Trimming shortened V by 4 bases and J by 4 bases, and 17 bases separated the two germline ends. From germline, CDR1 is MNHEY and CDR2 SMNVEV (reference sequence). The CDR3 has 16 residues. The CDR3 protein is CASSSTGTRIYNEQFF. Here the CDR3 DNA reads TGTGCCAGCAGTTCAACCGGGACAAGGATTTACAATGAGCAGTTCTTC.

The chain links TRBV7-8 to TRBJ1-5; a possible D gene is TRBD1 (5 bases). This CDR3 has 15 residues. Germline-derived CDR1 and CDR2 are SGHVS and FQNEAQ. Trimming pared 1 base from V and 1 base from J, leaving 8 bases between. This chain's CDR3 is CASSLGQGSNQPQHF. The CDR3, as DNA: TGTGCCAGCAGCTTAGGGCAGGGAAGCAATCAGCCCCAGCATTTT.